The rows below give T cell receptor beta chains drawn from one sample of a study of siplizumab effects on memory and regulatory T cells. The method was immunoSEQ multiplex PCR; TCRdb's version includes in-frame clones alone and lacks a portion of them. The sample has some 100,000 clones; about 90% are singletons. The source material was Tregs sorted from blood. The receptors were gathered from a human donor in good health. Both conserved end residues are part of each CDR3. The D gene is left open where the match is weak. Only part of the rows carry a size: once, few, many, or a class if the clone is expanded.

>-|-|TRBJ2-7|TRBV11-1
TGTGCCAGCAGCCGGACAGCGGACTACGAGCAGTACTTC
CASSRTADYEQYF
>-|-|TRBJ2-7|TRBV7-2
TGTGCCAGCAGCCTAGATACCAAGCAGTACTTC
CASSLDTKQYF
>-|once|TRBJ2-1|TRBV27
TGTGCCAGCAGGGTCGTGGGGGGGCGGGAGCAGTTCTTC
CASRVVGGREQFF
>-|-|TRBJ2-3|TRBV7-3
TGTGCCAGCAGCTTAAGAGGCGTTCCAGATACGCAGTATTTT
CASSLRGVPDTQYF
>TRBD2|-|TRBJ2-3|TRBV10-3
TGTGCCATCTCCAGCGGGGTTACAGATACGCAGTATTTT
CAISSGVTDTQYF
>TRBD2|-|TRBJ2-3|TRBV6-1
TGTGCCAGCAGTCTGTCTAGCGGGAATGGAGATACGCAGTATTTT
CASSLSSGNGDTQYF
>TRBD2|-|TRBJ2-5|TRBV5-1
TGCGCCAGCAGCCTGGGACTAGCGGGAGGCCTCCAAGAGACCCAGTACTTC
CASSLGLAGGLQETQYF
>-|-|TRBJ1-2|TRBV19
TGTGCCAGTAGTCCCCGAACCACAGGGAACTATGGCTACACCTTC
CASSPRTTGNYGYTF
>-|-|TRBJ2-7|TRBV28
TGTGCCAGCAGTTTCATCGGACTGGCCTACGAGCAGTACTTC
CASSFIGLAYEQYF
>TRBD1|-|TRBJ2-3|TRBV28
TGTGCCAGCAGTTTCTATCGACAGGGGGGGTTTGGAGATACGCAGTATTTT
CASSFYRQGGFGDTQYF